This T cell receptor (beta chain) was recovered during a study of CXCR3-negative and CXCR3-positive naive CD8 T cells. TRB cDNA was prepared as libraries by UMI-labeled 5' RACE. Using the 5' RACE reads, TCRdb records one entry per CDR3 protein without DNA. The sample holds 50,000 to 65,000 distinct CDR3 sequences. The CDR3 sequence is 13 residues long. Germline-derived CDR1 and CDR2 are LNHDA and SQIVND (reference sequence). Input material: memory CD8+ T cells from blood. This clonotype was obtained from a human donor in good health. Some clones in this sample may be carry-over from other donors' samples. V usage is TRBV19 and J usage is TRBJ2-7. The CDR3 loop is CASSTSSSYEQYF.